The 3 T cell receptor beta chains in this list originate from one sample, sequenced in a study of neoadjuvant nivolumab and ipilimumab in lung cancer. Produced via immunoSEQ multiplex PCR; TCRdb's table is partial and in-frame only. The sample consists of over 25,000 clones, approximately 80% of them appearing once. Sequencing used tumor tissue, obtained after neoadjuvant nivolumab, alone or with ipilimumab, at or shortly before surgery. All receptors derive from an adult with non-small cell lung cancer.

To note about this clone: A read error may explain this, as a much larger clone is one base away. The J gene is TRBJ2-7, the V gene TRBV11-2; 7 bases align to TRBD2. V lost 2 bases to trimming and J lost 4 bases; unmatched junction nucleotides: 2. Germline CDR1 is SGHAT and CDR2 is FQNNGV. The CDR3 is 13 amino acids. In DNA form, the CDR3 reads TGTGCCAGCAGCTTAACGCGGGGGTACGAGCAGTACTTC. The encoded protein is CASSLTRGYEQYF. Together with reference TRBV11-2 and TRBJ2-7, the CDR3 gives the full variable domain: EAGVAQSPRYKIIEKRQSVAFWCNPISGHATLYWYQQILGQGPKLLIQFQNNGVVDDSQLPKDRFSAERLKGVDSTLKIQPAKLEDSAVYLCASSLTRGYEQYFGPGTRLTVT.

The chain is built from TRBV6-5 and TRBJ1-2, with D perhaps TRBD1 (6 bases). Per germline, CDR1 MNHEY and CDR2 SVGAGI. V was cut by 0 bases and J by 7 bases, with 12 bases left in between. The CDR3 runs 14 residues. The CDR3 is CASSYSQGRGGYTF. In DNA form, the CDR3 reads TGTGCCAGCAGTTACTCCCAGGGGAGGGGTGGCTACACCTTC.

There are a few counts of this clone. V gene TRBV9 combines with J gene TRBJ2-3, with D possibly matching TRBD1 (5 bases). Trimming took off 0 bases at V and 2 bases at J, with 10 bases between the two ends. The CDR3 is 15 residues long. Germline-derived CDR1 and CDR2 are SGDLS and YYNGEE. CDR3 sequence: CASSVEGLPTDTQYF. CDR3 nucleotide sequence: TGTGCCAGCAGCGTAGAGGGGCTCCCCACAGATACGCAGTATTTT.